Below, one TCR beta chain is given with its context. Its antigen is undetermined. Excluded were patients having autoimmune disease history or systemic immunosuppression. This specimen comes from a study of OX40 agonist ivuxolimab in advanced cancers. Study summary: Hepatocellular carcinoma, melanoma, renal cell or head and neck cancer was diagnosed in the dose-escalation patients. The mean age was around 56 years, ranging from roughly 23 to 79, with over 70% of participants male. Study findings and constraints: Also showing low normalized T-cell clonal expansion were some of the nonresponders.

V trimming: 0 bases; J trimming: 3 bases; junction bases outside the gene matches: 1. The CDR3 covers 16 residues. Germline-derived CDR1 and CDR2 are LGHNA and YSLEER. TCRdb keeps only in-frame clones here, not all; method: immunoSEQ multiplex PCR. Of around 60,000 clones in the sample, about nine tenths were seen once. The receptor was derived from an adult with an advanced solid tumor such as melanoma, head and neck, liver or kidney cancer. This chain links TRBV4-3 with TRBJ2-1, with 11 bases fitting TRBD1. The sequences come from CD4+ or CD8+ T cells sorted from blood, collected in a trial of the OX40 agonist ivuxolimab. The CDR3 spells CASSQDGTGGYNEQFF. For the CDR3, the DNA is TGCGCCAGCAGCCAAGATGGGACAGGGGGCTACAATGAGCAGTTCTTC.